A selection of T cell receptor beta chains follows, all from one sample in a study of T cell responses to AZD1222 COVID-19 vaccine. Sequenced by immunoSEQ multiplex PCR; TCRdb stores in-frame clones only, minus some. Found here are fewer than 110,000 clones, approximately 88% of them singletons; the top ten hold roughly 20%. The sample consisted of peripheral blood, taken on day 0 of AZD1222 vaccination. These receptors all stem from an adult in good health. Both conserved end residues are trimmed from each CDR3. Part of the rows lack a size; the others show once, few, many or a class for expanded clones.

>13|TRBV5-5|-
ASSLYETGPYEQY
>14|TRBV4-3|-
ASSQGEGTGANVLT
>10|TRBV14|-
ASSQTVPTQY
>13|TRBV10-2|-
ASSDYTTMGEKLF
>13|TRBV28|-
ASSGNRRLSYEQY
>8|TRBV2|-
ASSLQKLF
>13|TRBV6-5|-
ASRRTSGSIYEQY
>13|TRBV6-2/TRBV6-3|few
ASSTGQALNTEAF
>11|TRBV25-1|-
ASSDWTGNEAF
>11|TRBV12-3/TRBV12-4|-
ASRLQANYGYT
>14|TRBV7-6|-
ASSPSQGRGYEKLF
>14|TRBV5-1|-
ASSLYEGGANSPLH
>17|TRBV7-8|-
ASSLARRSETGVFNEQF
>10|TRBV7-3|-
ASSASGDEQF
>13|TRBV6-5|-
ASRNGLAGYNEQF
>9|TRBV12-3/TRBV12-4|-
ASSILYGYT
>13|TRBV7-2|once
ASSLGFTGFYEQY
>13|TRBV9|-
ASSPRDFSYNEQF
>14|TRBV27|medium-sized
ASSLYPGTNSYEQY
>12|TRBV6-5|-
ASSGTPGGEKLF
>11|TRBV18|-
ASSPQTENEQY
>13|TRBV7-6|-
ASSLAHMGNTEAF
>10|TRBV6-9|-
ASRPQDYEQY
>13|TRBV5-4|-
ASSSQGSGTYGYT
>11|TRBV7-9|few
ASSFLTDYEQY
>15|TRBV5-1|-
ASSLAVLDRGMGEQF
>10|TRBV10-1|-
ASSESARGAF
>11|TRBV4-1|-
ASSRVGIVGDY
>14|TRBV5-4|few
ASIPGAPANTGELF
>16|TRBV3-1/TRBV3-2|-
ASSQVRDRARLNYGYT
>9|TRBV29-1|few
SGGDTQEQY
>12|TRBV18|-
ASSPPGLRYGYT
>13|TRBV3-1/TRBV3-2|-
ASSRQPATNEKLF
>10|TRBV29-1|-
SAGREGTEAF
>9|TRBV20-1|once
SARAGNEQF
>12|TRBV3-1/TRBV3-2|-
ASSPPVEVGGYT
>11|TRBV5-1|-
ASSLDLGYEQY
>12|TRBV29-1|-
SVAGTSGGYEQY
>15|TRBV28|-
ASSSWDRGRRDTEAF
>12|TRBV18|once
ASSPNQGGDEQY
>10|TRBV7-2|-
ASSLSRYEQY
>13|TRBV10-3|-
AISGGAGVTDTQY
>9|TRBV20-1|-
SAITADRQY
>17|TRBV3-1/TRBV3-2|-
ASSQPSTGLLAQDGEQF
>10|TRBV19|-
ASSIVNSPLH
>12|TRBV27|-
ASSFRDRTYEQY
>13|TRBV6-5|-
ASSPDRATARSYT
>13|TRBV24-1|once
ATSPGTGGNQPQH
>9|TRBV30|-
AWTFRGEAF
>12|TRBV5-1|-
ASSLSGETGELF
>11|TRBV12-3/TRBV12-4|-
ASSLDSFAPLH
>12|TRBV5-1|once
ASSPGQSVNEQF
>13|TRBV5-4|-
ASSQGLLRGNEQF
>13|TRBV10-1|-
ATSDPKANTGELF